The sequence of this T cell receptor (beta chain) was determined in a study of cytomegalovirus exposure and HLA in healthy donors. PCR primers comprised 60 Vbeta and 13 Jbeta primers. Using immunoSEQ multiplex PCR, the repertoire was profiled, and TCRdb retains in-frame clones only, with some absent. The repertoire includes 100,000 or so clones, approximately 81% of them detected once, and approximately 1.3% sits in the top ten. Notes on the study in general: In a later analysis, compared with equally common non-associated chains, HLA-associated beta chains were more expanded.

On this clone: Antigen: not known.

This CDR3 has 13 amino acids. V was shortened by 7 bases and J by 8 bases, with 17 bases between the two germline ends. CDR1 MNHEY and CDR2 SMNVEV come from the germline V gene (reference sequence). This clonotype was sampled from a man in his thirties or forties in good health and CMV-seronegative. Input material: PBMCs. The rearrangement joins TRBV27 to TRBJ1-2; D is uncertain. The CDR3 bases are TGTGCCAGCATCCCTCCTAGGTCTTACGGCTACACCTTC. It yields the protein CASIPPRSYGYTF.